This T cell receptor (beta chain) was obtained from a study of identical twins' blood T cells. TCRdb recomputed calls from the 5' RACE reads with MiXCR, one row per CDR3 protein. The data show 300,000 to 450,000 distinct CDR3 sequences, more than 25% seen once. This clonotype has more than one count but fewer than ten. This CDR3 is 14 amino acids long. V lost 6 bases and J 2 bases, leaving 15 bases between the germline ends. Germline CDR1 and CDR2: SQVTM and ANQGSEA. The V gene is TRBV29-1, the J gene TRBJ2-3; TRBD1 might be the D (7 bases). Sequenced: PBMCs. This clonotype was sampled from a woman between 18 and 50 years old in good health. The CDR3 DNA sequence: TGCAGCGTGGAACAGGGGACTTACACAGATACGCAGTATTTT. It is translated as CSVEQGTYTDTQYF.